These 28 T cell receptor beta chains originate from one sample sequenced in a study of shared clonotypes between healthy human individuals (TCRdb year 2020). Library method: the immunoSEQ multiplex PCR assay. TCRdb's version of the immuneACCESS table is confined to in-frame rearrangements and falls short of the full clone set. An unresolved V gene accounts for under half of the shortfall where checked; the remainder is of unknown origin. Within this sample are about 340,000 clones, with more than 60% of them counted one time only. The top ten clonotypes cover around 9.3% of the sample. Sequencing input: memory CD4+ T cells sorted from blood. Interpreted using the paper, the cell subset or site label stands for: CD45RA-negative fraction. All receptors derive from a man aged 25-40 years in good health.

The chain has TRBV5-1 and TRBJ1-1; 7 positions match TRBD1. V lost 4 bases to trimming and J lost 4 bases; unmatched junction nucleotides: 7. Germline-derived CDR1 and CDR2 are SGHRS and YFSETQ. The CDR3 covers 14 residues. CDR3 coding DNA: TGCGCCAGCAGCCCACAGGGGCCGAGCACTGAAGCTTTCTTT. This gives the protein CASSPQGPSTEAFF.

The chain combines TRBV28 with TRBJ2-3, with D maybe TRBD1 (7 bases). The germline CDR1 and CDR2 sequences are MDHEN and SYDVKM. V was trimmed by 3 bases and J by 7 bases, leaving 11 bases between them. This CDR3 has 13 amino acids. The CDR3 protein is CASSLEGANTQYF. The CDR3 DNA reads TGTGCCAGCAGTTTGGAGGGGGCGAATACGCAGTATTTT.

Of note for this clone: Mismatch with germline at one junction end may stem from a read error. The chain links TRBV19 to TRBJ2-3, with 13 bases lining up with TRBD2. Per the germline V gene, CDR1 is LNHDA and CDR2 is SQIVND (reference sequence). The CDR3 is 14 residues long. The CDR3 region is CASSIKLAGGPFSF. CDR3 sequence (DNA): TGTGCCAGTAGTATTAAACTAGCGGGAGGGCCTTTTTCTTTT. Together with reference TRBV19 and TRBJ2-3, the CDR3 gives the full variable domain: DGGITQSPKYLFRKEGQNVTLSCEQNLNHDAMYWYRQDPGQGLRLIYYSQIVNDFQKGDIAEGYSVSREKKESFPLTVTSAQKNPTAFYLCASSIKLAGGPFSFGPGTRLTVL.

This rearrangement joins TRBV28 to TRBJ2-7; D not resolved. The germline gives CDR1 MDHEN, CDR2 SYDVKM. The CDR3 extends over 16 amino acids. The V gene lost 1 base and the J gene lost 0 bases, with 13 bases spanning the gap. CDR3 sequence reads: CASSLSEVLLSYEQYF. The CDR3 DNA sequence: TGTGCCAGCAGTTTATCTGAGGTCCTTCTCTCCTACGAGCAGTACTTC. The whole variable domain, filled in from reference TRBV28 and TRBJ2-7, reads DVKVTQSSRYLVKRTGEKVFLECVQDMDHENMFWYRQDPGLGLRLIYFSYDVKMKEKGDIPEGYSVSREKKERFSLILESASTNQTSMYLCASSLSEVLLSYEQYFGPGTRLTVT.

Turning to this clone: A read error may account for a junction end that differs from germline. The V gene is TRBV7-7, the J gene TRBJ2-7, with D perhaps TRBD2 (6 bases). The CDR3 loop spans 16 amino acids. Germline V gene sequence: CDR1 SSHAT, CDR2 FNYEAQ (reference sequence). The CDR3 region has the DNA TGTGCTAGCAGCCGAGGGATACTAGCCGCTACCTACGAGCAGTACTTC. Its protein product is CASSRGILAATYEQYF.

This chain connects TRBV6-4 to TRBJ2-4, with 10 nucleotides matching TRBD2. The germline CDR1 and CDR2 sequences are MRHNA and SNTAGT. After removal of 0 bases from V and 0 bases from J, the junction contained 8 bases not matched to a gene. The CDR3 length is 19 residues. CDR3 DNA: TGTGCCAGCAGTGACTCGTCTAGCGGGAGTACCCTAGCCAAAAACATTCAGTACTTC. Translation gives CASSDSSSGSTLAKNIQYF.

The chain is built from TRBV5-1 and TRBJ1-3; TRBD1 is a possible D gene (5 bases). The V gene lost 4 bases and the J gene lost 3 bases, with 17 bases spanning the gap. This CDR3 is 16 amino acids long. In germline, CDR1 is SGHRS, CDR2 YFSETQ. The DNA for the CDR3 is TGCGCCAGCAGCCAGGGCACAGGAATTTTTGGAAACACCATATATTTT. This gives the protein CASSQGTGIFGNTIYF.

The chain links TRBV9 to TRBJ2-1; 7 positions agree with TRBD1. Germline CDR1 SGDLS, CDR2 YYNGEE. The trim removed 4 bases at V and 6 bases at J, leaving 16 bases unmatched. This CDR3 has 17 residues. This CDR3 reads CASSLGGTGVNGNEQFF. CDR3 nucleotides: TGTGCCAGCAGCCTAGGCGGTACAGGGGTAAACGGCAATGAGCAGTTCTTC.

The chain joins TRBV29-1 to TRBJ1-2; 9 bases align to TRBD1. Trimming cost V 1 base and J 2 bases; bases outside gene matches: 8. Germline V gene sequence: CDR1 SQVTM, CDR2 ANQGSEA. This CDR3 comprises 16 residues. The CDR3 is CSVEVLPGQGNYGYTF. CDR3 nucleotides: TGCAGCGTTGAAGTGCTTCCGGGACAGGGAAACTATGGCTACACCTTC.

The rearrangement uses TRBV2 and TRBJ2-5, with 8 bases identical to TRBD1. Germline trimming cut 4 bases from V and 5 bases from J; bases unmatched to any gene: 9. This CDR3 region has 15 residues. CDR1 is SNHLY, CDR2 FYNNEI, per germline. The CDR3 DNA is TGTGCCAGCAGTGGTCAGGGGGCAGGGATCGAGACCCAGTACTTC. Encoded protein: CASSGQGAGIETQYF. Filled out from reference TRBV2 and TRBJ2-5, the complete variable domain reads EPEVTQTPSHQVTQMGQEVILRCVPISNHLYFYWYRQILGQKVEFLVSFYNNEISEKSEIFDDQFSVERPDGSNFTLKIRSTKLEDSAMYFCASSGQGAGIETQYFGPGTRLLVL.

The V call is TRBV13, the J call TRBJ2-3; D tentatively reads TRBD1 or TRBD2 (6 bases each). Germline CDR1 and CDR2: PRHDT and FYEKMQ (reference sequence). This CDR3 comprises 14 residues. Trimming took 2 bases from V and 3 from J, leaving 9 bases between them. The CDR3 is CASSLRGRTDTQYF. In nucleotides, the CDR3 is TGTGCCAGCAGCTTACGGGGGCGAACAGATACGCAGTATTTT.

The chain carries TRBV28 and TRBJ2-7; 9 bases agree with TRBD2. Trimming cost V 3 bases and J 5 bases; bases outside gene matches: 5. This CDR3 is 14 amino acids long. Germline values: CDR1 MDHEN, CDR2 SYDVKM. The DNA for the CDR3 is TGTGCCAGCAGTTTCGCTAGCGGGACCCACGAGCAGTACTTC. Encoded protein: CASSFASGTHEQYF. The variable domain in full, with the rest retrieved from reference TRBV28 and TRBJ2-7, is DVKVTQSSRYLVKRTGEKVFLECVQDMDHENMFWYRQDPGLGLRLIYFSYDVKMKEKGDIPEGYSVSREKKERFSLILESASTNQTSMYLCASSFASGTHEQYFGPGTRLTVT.

In this sample, this clone turned up many times. The CDR3 DNA reads TGCGCCAGCAGCTTGGGACTAGCGGTCCTCTACGAGCAGTACTTC. It translates to CASSLGLAVLYEQYF. V gene TRBV5-1 combines with J gene TRBJ2-7, with TRBD2 matching 9 bases. This CDR3 has 15 residues. V lost 0 bases and J lost 3; bases outside the gene matches: 4. The germline V gene has CDR1 SGHRS and CDR2 YFSETQ.

Remarks on this clone: Other DNA sequences in the same sample also yield this CDR3. The rearrangement uses TRBV5-6 and TRBJ2-5, with TRBD1 as a possible D gene (6 bases). Germline V CDR1 and CDR2: SGHDT, YYEEEE. V lost 1 base, J lost 4 bases, and 8 bases lay in between. The CDR3 covers 13 residues. The CDR3 nucleotides are TGTGCCAGCAGCTTGATCAGGGGAGAGACCCAGTACTTC. Protein sequence: CASSLIRGETQYF. The full variable domain, rest sourced from reference TRBV5-6 and TRBJ2-5, is DAGVTQSPTHLIKTRGQQVTLRCSPKSGHDTVSWYQQALGQGPQFIFQYYEEEERQRGNFPDRFSGHQFPNYSSELNVNALLLGDSALYLCASSLIRGETQYFGPGTRLLVL.

This clone was recorded a few times. This chain uses TRBV19 with TRBJ1-2, with D uncertain. The CDR3 has 12 amino acids. Trimming cost V 7 bases and J 1 base, with 7 bases left between them. CDR1 is LNHDA and CDR2 is SQIVND in the germline V gene (reference sequence). CDR3: CASKGSNYGYTF. DNA for the CDR3: TGTGCCAGTAAAGGCAGTAACTATGGCTACACCTTC.

As to this clone: The sample carries other DNA sequences with the same CDR3. The chain has TRBV18 and TRBJ2-5; tentatively, D is TRBD1 (5 bases). CDR1 KGHSH and CDR2 LQKENI come from the germline V gene. This CDR3 contains 13 residues. V dropped 4 bases and J dropped 4 bases, with 10 bases sitting between them. In nucleotides, the CDR3 is TGTGCCAGCTCACGGCAGGGCGGAGAGACCCAGTACTTC. This gives the protein CASSRQGGETQYF.

This clone was observed a handful of times. The chain is built from TRBV10-3 and TRBJ2-3; 7 nucleotides line up with TRBD2. Germline V CDR1 and CDR2: ENHRY, SYGVKD. V gave up 6 bases and J gave up 2 bases; unmatched junction bases: 5. This CDR3 has 14 residues. Here the CDR3 DNA reads TGTGCCATCAGGCTAGCGGCAAACACAGATACGCAGTATTTT. Its protein product is CAIRLAANTDTQYF.

The chain carries TRBV11-2 and TRBJ2-1; either TRBD1 or TRBD2 may supply D (5 bases each). This CDR3 comprises 15 residues. Germline lookup yields CDR1 SGHAT and CDR2 FQNNGV. Trimming removed 5 bases from V and 7 bases from J, with 18 bases in between. The CDR3: CASSPRKGLANEQFF. The CDR3 region has the DNA TGTGCCAGCAGCCCTCGAAAGGGGTTAGCGAATGAGCAGTTCTTC.

The V and J genes are TRBV28 and TRBJ2-6; D is uncertain. V was trimmed by 7 bases and J by 4 bases, leaving 2 bases between them. From germline, CDR1 is MDHEN and CDR2 SYDVKM. The CDR3 is 11 amino acids. The CDR3 coding sequence is TGTGCCAGCAAAGGGGCCAACGTCCTGACTTTC. Translating gives CASKGANVLTF. The full variable domain, rest sourced from reference TRBV28 and TRBJ2-6, is DVKVTQSSRYLVKRTGEKVFLECVQDMDHENMFWYRQDPGLGLRLIYFSYDVKMKEKGDIPEGYSVSREKKERFSLILESASTNQTSMYLCASKGANVLTFGAGSRLTVL.

This clone occurred a few times. The genes are TRBV6-1 and TRBJ1-4; D is ambiguous. This CDR3 is 13 amino acids long. Trimming removed 4 bases from V and 4 bases from J, with 7 bases in between. In germline, CDR1 is MNHNS, CDR2 SASEGT. The CDR3 coding sequence is TGTGCCAGCAGTGCCCTAGTTAATGAAAAACTGTTTTTT. This sequence encodes CASSALVNEKLFF.

This sequence joins TRBV29-1 and TRBJ2-5; 7 bases are shared with TRBD1. The CDR3 has 13 residues. The J segment lost 2 bases and the V segment lost 3 bases, leaving 3 bases of the junction unmatched. Germline V CDR1 and CDR2: SQVTM, ANQGSEA. This chain's CDR3 is CSVEGTEQETQYF. The CDR3 DNA sequence: TGCAGCGTTGAGGGGACAGAACAAGAGACCCAGTACTTC.

The J gene is TRBJ1-4, the V gene TRBV9; perhaps TRBD1 as D (5 bases). Per the germline V gene, CDR1 is SGDLS and CDR2 is YYNGEE. The CDR3 extends over 14 amino acids. The V gene lost 0 bases and the J gene lost 3 bases, with 6 bases spanning the gap. Here the CDR3 DNA reads TGTGCCAGCAGCGTAGGGGGGGCTAATGAAAAACTGTTTTTT. This gives the protein CASSVGGANEKLFF.

This chain connects TRBV28 to TRBJ2-4; D not resolved. The germline V and J ends were trimmed by 3 bases and 0 bases, with 9 bases remaining between them. The CDR3 is made up of 15 amino acids. From germline, CDR1 is MDHEN and CDR2 SYDVKM. CDR3 amino acids: CASSFLPLAKNIQYF. CDR3 in DNA: TGTGCCAGCAGTTTTTTACCGCTAGCCAAAAACATTCAGTACTTC.

This clone was detected only once. V and J are TRBV19 and TRBJ1-1; D remains ambiguous. This CDR3 is 13 amino acids long. V lost 4 bases and J 3 bases, leaving 9 bases between the germline ends. The V gene's germline CDR1 is LNHDA and CDR2 SQIVND (reference sequence). CDR3 region: CASSTDKDTEAFF. As DNA, the CDR3 is TGTGCCAGTAGTACCGACAAAGACACTGAAGCTTTCTTT.

This clone has a single count. CDR3 in amino acids: CASSYSQTGGNQPQHF. The CDR3 DNA is TGTGCCAGCAGTTACTCCCAGACCGGGGGGAATCAGCCCCAGCATTTT. The chain carries TRBV6-6 and TRBJ1-5, with a weak D call TRBD1 (5 bases). The CDR3 extends over 16 amino acids. Trimming shortened V by 0 bases and J by 4 bases, and 13 bases separated the two germline ends. The germline CDR1 and CDR2 sequences are MNHNY and SVGAGI (reference sequence).

The chain has TRBV7-9 and TRBJ2-2, with TRBD2 matching over 12 bases. Germline V CDR1 and CDR2: SEHNR, FQNEAQ (reference sequence). V lost 1 base, J lost 3 bases, and 9 bases stayed unmatched. This CDR3 region has 19 residues. CDR3 sequence: CASSLVKLAGGPYTGELFF. The CDR3 bases are TGTGCCAGCAGCTTAGTTAAGCTAGCGGGAGGGCCCTACACCGGGGAGCTGTTTTTT.

This chain links TRBV29-1 with TRBJ2-1; TRBD2 matches at 7 bases. J was trimmed by 8 bases and V by 4 bases; bases with no gene match: 11. The CDR3 runs to 14 residues. CDR1 and CDR2 from the germline V gene are SQVTM and ANQGSEA. CDR3: CSVGAGDSRYEQFF. DNA for the CDR3: TGCAGCGTTGGGGCGGGAGATTCGAGATATGAGCAGTTCTTC.

This chain uses TRBV5-1 with TRBJ2-1; D gene uncertain. V gave up 6 bases and J gave up 6 bases, with 13 bases separating them. Germline CDR1 SGHRS, CDR2 YFSETQ. This CDR3 has 13 amino acids. CDR3 bases: TGCGCCAGCACTTCGTACTACCGCAATGAGCAGTTCTTC. This gives the protein CASTSYYRNEQFF. Full variable domain (outside the CDR3, taken from reference TRBV5-1 and TRBJ2-1): KAGVTQTPRYLIKTRGQQVTLSCSPISGHRSVSWYQQTPGQGLQFLFEYFSETQRNKGNFPGRFSGRQFSNSRSEMNVSTLELGDSALYLCASTSYYRNEQFFGPGTRLTVL.